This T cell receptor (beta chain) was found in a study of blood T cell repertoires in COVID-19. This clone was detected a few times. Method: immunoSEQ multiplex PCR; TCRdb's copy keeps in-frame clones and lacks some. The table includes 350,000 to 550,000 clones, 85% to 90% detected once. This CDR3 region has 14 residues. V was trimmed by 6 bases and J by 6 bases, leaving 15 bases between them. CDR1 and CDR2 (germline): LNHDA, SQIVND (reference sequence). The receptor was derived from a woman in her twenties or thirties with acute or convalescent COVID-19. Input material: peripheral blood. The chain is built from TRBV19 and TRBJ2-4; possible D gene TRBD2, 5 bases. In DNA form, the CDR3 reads TGTGCCAGTAGATCTCTTGAGGGAACAAACATTCAGTACTTC. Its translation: CASRSLEGTNIQYF.